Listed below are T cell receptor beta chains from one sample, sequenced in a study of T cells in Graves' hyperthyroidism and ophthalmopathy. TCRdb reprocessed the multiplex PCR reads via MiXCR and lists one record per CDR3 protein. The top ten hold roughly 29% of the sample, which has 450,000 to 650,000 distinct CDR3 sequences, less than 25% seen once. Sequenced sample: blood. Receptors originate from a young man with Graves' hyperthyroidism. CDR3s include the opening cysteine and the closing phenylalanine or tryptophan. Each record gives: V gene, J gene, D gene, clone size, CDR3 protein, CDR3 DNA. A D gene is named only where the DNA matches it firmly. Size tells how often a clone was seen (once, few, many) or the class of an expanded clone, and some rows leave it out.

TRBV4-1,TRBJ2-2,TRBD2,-,CASSQKQRGGTGELFF,TGCGCCAGCAGCCAAAAACAGCGGGGGGGCACCGGGGAGCTGTTTTTT
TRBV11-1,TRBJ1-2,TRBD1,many,CASSQDRVGGYTF,TGTGCCAGCAGCCAGGACAGGGTCGGAGGCTACACCTTC
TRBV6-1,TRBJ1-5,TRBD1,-,CASSGTGDDYSNQPQHF,TGTGCCAGCAGCGGGACAGGAGATGACTATAGCAATCAGCCCCAGCATTTT
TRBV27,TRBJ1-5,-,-,CASSLLVDQPQHF,TGTGCCAGCAGTTTATTGGTCGATCAGCCCCAGCATTTT
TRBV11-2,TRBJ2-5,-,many,CASSLNLAAQETQYF,TGTGCCAGCAGCCTGAACCTCGCAGCTCAAGAGACCCAGTACTTC
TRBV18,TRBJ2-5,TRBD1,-,CASSPNGQGAGETQYF,TGTGCCAGCTCACCAAACGGTCAGGGGGCAGGAGAGACCCAGTACTTC
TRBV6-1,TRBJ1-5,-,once,CASSDRGAIAQPQHF,TGTGCCAGCAGTGACCGGGGGGCGATAGCTCAGCCCCAGCATTTT
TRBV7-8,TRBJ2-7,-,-,CASSPGIAGSSEQYF,TGTGCCAGCAGCCCAGGTATTGCGGGATCCTCCGAGCAGTACTTC
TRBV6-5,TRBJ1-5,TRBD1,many,CASSVHDRENQPQHF,TGTGCCAGCAGCGTTCATGACAGGGAAAATCAGCCCCAGCATTTT
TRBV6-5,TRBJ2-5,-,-,CASSWEGGIQETQYF,TGTGCCAGCAGTTGGGAGGGGGGGATACAAGAGACCCAGTACTTC
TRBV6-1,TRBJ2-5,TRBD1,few,CASSGDRQVLETQYF,TGTGCCAGCAGTGGGGACAGACAAGTTTTGGAGACCCAGTACTTC
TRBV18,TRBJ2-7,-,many,CASSPSDYEQYF,TGTGCCAGCTCACCCTCCGACTACGAGCAGTACTTC
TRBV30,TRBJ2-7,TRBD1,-,CAWSEEGAHEQYF,TGTGCCTGGAGTGAAGAGGGGGCCCACGAGCAGTACTTC
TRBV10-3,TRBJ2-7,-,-,CAISLRGNENEQYF,TGTGCCATCAGTCTCAGGGGTAATGAAAACGAGCAGTACTTC
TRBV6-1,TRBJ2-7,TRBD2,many,CASSSGGATYEQYF,TGTGCCAGCAGTAGCGGGGGGGCCACCTACGAGCAGTACTTC
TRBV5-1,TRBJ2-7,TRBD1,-,CASSIGTGPPYEQYF,TGCGCCAGCAGCATCGGGACAGGACCTCCCTACGAGCAGTACTTC
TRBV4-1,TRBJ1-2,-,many,CASSQRENYGYTF,TGCGCCAGCAGCCAACGGGAGAACTATGGCTACACCTTC
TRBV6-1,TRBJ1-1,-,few,CASSAGEGGTEAFF,TGTGCCAGCAGTGCCGGGGAAGGTGGGACTGAAGCTTTCTTT
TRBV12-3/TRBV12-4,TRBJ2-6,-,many,CASSLGKSGANVLTF,TGTGCCAGCAGTTTGGGAAAGTCTGGGGCCAACGTCCTGACTTTC
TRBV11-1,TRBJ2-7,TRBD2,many,CASSRDGEGANPYEQYF,TGTGCCAGCAGCCGAGATGGGGAGGGCGCAAACCCCTACGAGCAGTACTTC
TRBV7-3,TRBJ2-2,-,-,CASSFSSTGELFF,TGTGCCAGCAGCTTCTCGTCCACCGGGGAGCTGTTTTTT
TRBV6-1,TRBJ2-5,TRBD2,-,CASSLAGVFETQYF,TGTGCCAGCAGTCTAGCGGGGGTCTTTGAGACCCAGTACTTC
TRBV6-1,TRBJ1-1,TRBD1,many,CASIPDRDAAEAFF,TGTGCCAGCATCCCCGACAGGGATGCGGCTGAAGCTTTCTTT
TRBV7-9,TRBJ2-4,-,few,CASSMVGPGNIKYF,-
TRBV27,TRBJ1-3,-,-,CASSWTYSGNTIYF,TGTGCCAGCAGTTGGACTTACTCTGGAAACACCATATATTTT
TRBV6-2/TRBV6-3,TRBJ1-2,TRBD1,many,CASSYSYRTGGVFYGYTF,TGTGCCAGCAGTTACTCATACCGGACAGGGGGAGTCTTCTATGGCTACACCTTC
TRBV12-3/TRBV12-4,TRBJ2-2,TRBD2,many,CASNSLAGANTGELFF,TGTGCCAGCAATTCTCTAGCGGGGGCGAACACCGGGGAGCTGTTTTTT
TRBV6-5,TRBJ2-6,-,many,CASSYSQEASGANVLTF,TGTGCCAGCAGTTACTCGCAGGAGGCCTCTGGGGCCAACGTCCTGACTTTC
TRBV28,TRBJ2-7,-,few,CASSRRGFGDEQYF,TGTGCCAGCAGTCGCAGGGGATTCGGTGACGAGCAGTACTTC
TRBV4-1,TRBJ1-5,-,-,CASSQLLPPRVSANQPQHF,TGCGCCAGCAGCCAACTACTTCCTCCCAGGGTGAGCGCCAATCAGCCCCAGCATTTT
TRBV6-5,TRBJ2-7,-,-,CASSYSMSNEQYF,TGTGCCAGCAGTTACTCGATGAGCAACGAGCAGTACTTC
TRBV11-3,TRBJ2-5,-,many,CASSLPTGMGTQYF,TGTGCCAGCAGCTTACCTACTGGTATGGGGACCCAGTACTTC
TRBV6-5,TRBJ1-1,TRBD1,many,CASRRTGGTEAFF,TGTGCCAGCAGGAGGACAGGGGGCACTGAAGCTTTCTTT
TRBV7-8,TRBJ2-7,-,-,CASSLARGDPYDEQYF,TGTGCCAGCAGCTTAGCCAGAGGAGACCCCTACGATGAGCAGTACTTC
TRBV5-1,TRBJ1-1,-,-,CASSLAGGREAFF,TGCGCCAGCAGCTTGGCCGGCGGACGAGAAGCTTTCTTT
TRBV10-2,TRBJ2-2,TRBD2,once,CASSESGTSGGTNTGELFF,TGCGCCAGCAGTGAAAGTGGGACTAGCGGGGGGACAAACACCGGGGAGCTGTTTTTT
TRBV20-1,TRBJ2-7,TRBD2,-,CSAAGGGHEQYF,TGCAGTGCCGCGGGCGGGGGGCACGAGCAGTACTTC
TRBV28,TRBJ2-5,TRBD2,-,CASRRLAGGPETQYF,TGTGCCAGCAGAAGACTAGCGGGGGGCCCGGAGACCCAGTACTTC
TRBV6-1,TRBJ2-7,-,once,CASSPPGRRMYEQYF,TGTGCCAGCAGTCCACCGGGACGGAGAATGTACGAGCAGTACTTC
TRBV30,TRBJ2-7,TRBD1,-,CASFRDSYEQYF,TGTGCCAGCTTCCGGGACAGTTACGAGCAGTACTTC
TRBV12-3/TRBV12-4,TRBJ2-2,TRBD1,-,CASSPFRDRGIAGELFF,TGTGCCAGCAGTCCATTCCGGGACAGGGGAATTGCCGGGGAGCTGTTTTTT
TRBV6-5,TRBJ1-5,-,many,CASSYDSSGNQPQHF,TGTGCCAGCAGTTACGACAGTTCGGGCAATCAGCCCCAGCATTTT
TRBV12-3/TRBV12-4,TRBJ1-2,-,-,CASTLDSYTYGYTF,TGTGCCAGCACTCTTGACAGCTATACATATGGCTACACCTTC
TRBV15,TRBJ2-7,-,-,CATRGRGLHEQYF,TGTGCCACCAGAGGCAGGGGCTTGCACGAGCAGTACTTC
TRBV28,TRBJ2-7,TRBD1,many,CASSLAPGQGYEQYF,TGTGCCAGCAGTTTGGCCCCGGGACAGGGCTACGAGCAGTACTTC
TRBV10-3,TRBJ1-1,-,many,CAISDHGNTEAFF,TGTGCCATCAGTGATCACGGGAACACTGAAGCTTTCTTT
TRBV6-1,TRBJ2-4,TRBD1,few,CASSEDGRQGPGAKNIQYF,TGTGCCAGCAGTGAGGACGGAAGACAGGGTCCGGGAGCCAAAAACATTCAGTACTTC
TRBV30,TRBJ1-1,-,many,CAWNWGVNAEAFF,TGTGCCTGGAATTGGGGAGTGAACGCTGAAGCTTTCTTT
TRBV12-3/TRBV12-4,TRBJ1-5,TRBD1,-,CASSSLFSGQGAHQPQHF,TGTGCCAGCAGTTCCTTATTTTCCGGACAGGGGGCCCATCAGCCCCAGCATTTT
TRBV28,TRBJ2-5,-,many,CASSLHPGRGETQYF,TGTGCCAGCAGTCTACACCCCGGGCGGGGAGAGACCCAGTACTTC
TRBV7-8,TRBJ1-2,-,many,CASSSLSGGAGGYTF,TGTGCCAGCAGTTCCCTGTCGGGGGGCGCAGGTGGCTACACCTTC
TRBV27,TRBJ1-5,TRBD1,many,CASSPGTGGRQPQHF,TGTGCCAGCAGCCCGGGGACAGGGGGAAGGCAGCCCCAGCATTTT
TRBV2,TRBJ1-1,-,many,CASSPGSQAFF,TGTGCCAGCAGTCCGGGCTCCCAAGCTTTCTTT
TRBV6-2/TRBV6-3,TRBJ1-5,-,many,CASSYLAGFNQPQHF,TGTGCCAGCAGTTACCTCGCAGGCTTCAATCAGCCCCAGCATTTT
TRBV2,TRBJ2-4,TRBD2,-,CASRDDSSGGLAKNIQYF,TGTGCCAGCAGAGATGATTCTAGCGGGGGGCTCGCCAAAAACATTCAGTACTTC
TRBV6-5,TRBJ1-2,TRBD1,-,CASSISGQGYGYTF,TGTGCCAGCAGTATCTCGGGACAGGGGTATGGCTACACCTTC
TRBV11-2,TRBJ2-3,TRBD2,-,CASSLGEGIFTDTQYF,TGTGCCAGCAGCTTAGGGGAGGGGATCTTCACAGATACGCAGTATTTT
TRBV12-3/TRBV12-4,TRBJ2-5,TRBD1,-,CASSRDSQETQDF,TGTGCCAGCAGTCGGGACAGCCAAGAGACCCAGGACTTC
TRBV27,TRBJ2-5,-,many,CASRVGRGRVYQETQYF,TGTGCCAGCAGAGTGGGAAGGGGGAGGGTGTACCAAGAGACCCAGTACTTC